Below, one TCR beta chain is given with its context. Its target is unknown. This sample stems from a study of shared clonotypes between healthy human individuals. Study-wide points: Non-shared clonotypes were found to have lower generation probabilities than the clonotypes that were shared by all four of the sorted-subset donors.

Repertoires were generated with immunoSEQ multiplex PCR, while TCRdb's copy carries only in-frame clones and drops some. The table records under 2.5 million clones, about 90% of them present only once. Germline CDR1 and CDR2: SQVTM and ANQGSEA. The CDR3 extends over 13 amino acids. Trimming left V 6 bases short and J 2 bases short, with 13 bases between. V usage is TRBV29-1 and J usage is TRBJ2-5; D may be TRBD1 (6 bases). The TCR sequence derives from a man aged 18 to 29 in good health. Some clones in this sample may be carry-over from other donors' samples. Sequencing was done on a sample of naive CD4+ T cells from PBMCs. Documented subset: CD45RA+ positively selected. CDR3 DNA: TGCAGCGTGAACACAGGGAAACAAGAGACCCAGTACTTC. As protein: CSVNTGKQETQYF.